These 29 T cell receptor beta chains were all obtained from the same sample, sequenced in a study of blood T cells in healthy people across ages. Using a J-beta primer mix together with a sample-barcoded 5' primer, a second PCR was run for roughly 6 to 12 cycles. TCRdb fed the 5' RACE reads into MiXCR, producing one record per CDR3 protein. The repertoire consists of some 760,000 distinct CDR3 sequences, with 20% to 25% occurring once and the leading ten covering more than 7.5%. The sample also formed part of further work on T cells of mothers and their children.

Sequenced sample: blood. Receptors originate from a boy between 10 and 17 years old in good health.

CDR3 residues: CSASESTDTQYF. As DNA, the CDR3 is TGCAGTGCTAGCGAAAGCACAGATACGCAGTATTTT. The rearrangement uses TRBV20-1 and TRBJ2-3; D gene unclear. V dropped 3 bases and J dropped 0 bases, with 4 bases sitting between them. The CDR3 has 12 amino acids. From germline, CDR1 is DFQATT and CDR2 SNEGSKA (reference sequence).

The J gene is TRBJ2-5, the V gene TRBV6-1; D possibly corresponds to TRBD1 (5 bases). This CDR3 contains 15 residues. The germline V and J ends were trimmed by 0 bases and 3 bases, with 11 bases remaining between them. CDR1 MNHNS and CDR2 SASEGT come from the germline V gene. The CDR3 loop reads CASSEALTEEETQYF. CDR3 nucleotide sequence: TGTGCCAGCAGTGAAGCGCTGACAGAGGAAGAGACCCAGTACTTC.

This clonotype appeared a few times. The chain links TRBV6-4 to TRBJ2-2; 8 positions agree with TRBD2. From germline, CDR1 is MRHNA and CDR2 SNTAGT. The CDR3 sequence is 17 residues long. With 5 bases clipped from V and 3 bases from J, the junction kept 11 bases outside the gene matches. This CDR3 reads CASSRQTGGPDTGELFF. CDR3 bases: TGTGCCAGCAGTCGCCAAACGGGGGGGCCCGACACCGGGGAGCTGTTTTTT.

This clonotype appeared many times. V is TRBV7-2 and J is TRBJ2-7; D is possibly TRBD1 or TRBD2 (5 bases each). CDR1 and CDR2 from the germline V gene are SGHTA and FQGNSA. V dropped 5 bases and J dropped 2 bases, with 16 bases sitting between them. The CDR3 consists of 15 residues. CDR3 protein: CASSEGSGSPYEQYF. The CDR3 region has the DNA TGTGCCAGCAGCGAGGGGTCTGGCAGTCCCTACGAGCAGTACTTC. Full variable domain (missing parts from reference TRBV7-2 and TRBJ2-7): GAGVSQSPSNKVTEKGKDVELRCDPISGHTALYWYRQSLGQGLEFLIYFQGNSAPDKSGLPSDRFSAERTGGSVSTLTIQRTQQEDSAVYLCASSEGSGSPYEQYFGPGTRLTVT.

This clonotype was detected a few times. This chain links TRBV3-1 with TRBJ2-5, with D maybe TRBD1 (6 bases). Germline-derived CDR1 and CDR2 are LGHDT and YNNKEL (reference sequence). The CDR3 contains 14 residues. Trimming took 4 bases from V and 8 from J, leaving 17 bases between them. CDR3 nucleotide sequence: TGTGCCAGCAGCCCTTCGCAGGGGCTGGAAACCCAGTACTTC. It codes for CASSPSQGLETQYF.

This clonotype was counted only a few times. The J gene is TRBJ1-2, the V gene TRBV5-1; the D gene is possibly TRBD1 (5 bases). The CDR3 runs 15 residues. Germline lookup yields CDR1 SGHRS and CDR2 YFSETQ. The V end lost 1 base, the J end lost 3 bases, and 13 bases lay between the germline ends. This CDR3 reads CASSLRGEGDYGYTF. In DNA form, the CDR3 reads TGCGCCAGCAGCTTGCGGGGGGAAGGAGACTATGGCTACACCTTC.

In DNA, the CDR3 is TGCAGCGTGGAATGGACAAACCAAGAGACCCAGTACTTC. Encoded protein: CSVEWTNQETQYF. The chain combines TRBV29-1 with TRBJ2-5, with D tentatively TRBD1 (5 bases). Germline lookup yields CDR1 SQVTM and CDR2 ANQGSEA. The CDR3 is 13 amino acids. V was shortened by 6 bases and J by 0 bases, with 11 bases between the two germline ends. Full variable domain (missing parts from reference TRBV29-1 and TRBJ2-5): SAVISQKPSRDICQRGTSLTIQCQVDSQVTMMFWYRQQPGQSLTLIATANQGSEATYESGFVIDKFPISRPNLTFSTLTVSNMSPEDSSIYLCSVEWTNQETQYFGPGTRLLVL.

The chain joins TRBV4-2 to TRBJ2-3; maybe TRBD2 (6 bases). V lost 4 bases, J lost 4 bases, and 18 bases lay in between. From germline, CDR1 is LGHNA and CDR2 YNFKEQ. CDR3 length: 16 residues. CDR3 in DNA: TGTGCCAGCAGCCCAGGGAGGACGGGAGCCGCAGATACGCAGTATTTT. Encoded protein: CASSPGRTGAADTQYF.

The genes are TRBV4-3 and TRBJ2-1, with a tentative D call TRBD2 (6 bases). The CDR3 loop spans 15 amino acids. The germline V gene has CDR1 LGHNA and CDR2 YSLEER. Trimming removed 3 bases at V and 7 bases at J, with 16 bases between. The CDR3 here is CASSQGLRGWNEQFF. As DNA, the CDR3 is TGCGCCAGCAGCCAGGGACTTAGGGGCTGGAATGAGCAGTTCTTC.

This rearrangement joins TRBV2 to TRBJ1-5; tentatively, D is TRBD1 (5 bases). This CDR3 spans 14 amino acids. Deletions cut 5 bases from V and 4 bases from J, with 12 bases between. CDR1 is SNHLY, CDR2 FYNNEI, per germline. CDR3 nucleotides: TGTGCCAGCAGTTACGGGGCAGATAATCAGCCCCAGCATTTT. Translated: CASSYGADNQPQHF.

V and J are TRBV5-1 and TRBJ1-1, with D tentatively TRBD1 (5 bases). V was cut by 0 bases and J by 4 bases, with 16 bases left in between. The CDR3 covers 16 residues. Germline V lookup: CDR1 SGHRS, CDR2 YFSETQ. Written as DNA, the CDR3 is TGCGCCAGCAGCTTGGGCGCCGACGGGGGGGTCACTGAAGCTTTCTTT. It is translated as CASSLGADGGVTEAFF.

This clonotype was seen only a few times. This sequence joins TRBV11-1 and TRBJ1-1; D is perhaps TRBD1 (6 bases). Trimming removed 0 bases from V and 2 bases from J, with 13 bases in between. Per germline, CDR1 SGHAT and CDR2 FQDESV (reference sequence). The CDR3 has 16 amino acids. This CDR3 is CASSLARAGGNTEAFF. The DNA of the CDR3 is TGTGCCAGCAGCTTAGCCAGGGCCGGGGGCAACACTGAAGCTTTCTTT.

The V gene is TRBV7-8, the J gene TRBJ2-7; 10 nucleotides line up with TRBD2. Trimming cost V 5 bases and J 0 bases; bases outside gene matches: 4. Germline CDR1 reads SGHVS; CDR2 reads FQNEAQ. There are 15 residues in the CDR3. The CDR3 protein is CASSLSGGASYEQYF. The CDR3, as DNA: TGTGCCAGCAGCCTCAGCGGGGGGGCCTCCTACGAGCAGTACTTC.

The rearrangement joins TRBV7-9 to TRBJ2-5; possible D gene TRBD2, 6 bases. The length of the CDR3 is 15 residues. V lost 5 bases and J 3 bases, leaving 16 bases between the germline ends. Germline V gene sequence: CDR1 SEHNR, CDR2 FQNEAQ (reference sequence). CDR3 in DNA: TGTGCCAGCAGCCAAGGGAGGCAGGGCAAAGAGACCCAGTACTTC. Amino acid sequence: CASSQGRQGKETQYF.

CDR3 DNA: TGCAGTGCTCCTTCCGGGACCGCGGGGGGGTGGAATGAGCAGTTCTTC. It codes for CSAPSGTAGGWNEQFF. The chain has TRBV20-1 and TRBJ2-1; 9 bases align to TRBD2. Losses at the gene ends were 5 bases for V and 7 bases for J; bases not matched to a gene: 15. Germline V gene sequence: CDR1 DFQATT, CDR2 SNEGSKA (reference sequence). The CDR3 length is 16 residues.

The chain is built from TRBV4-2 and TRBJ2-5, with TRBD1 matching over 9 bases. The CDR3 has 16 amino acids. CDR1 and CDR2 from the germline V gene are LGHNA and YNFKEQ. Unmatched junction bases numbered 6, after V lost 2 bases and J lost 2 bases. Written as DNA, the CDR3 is TGTGCCAGCAGCCAAAGTCACGGGACAGGGCAAGAGACCCAGTACTTC. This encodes CASSQSHGTGQETQYF.

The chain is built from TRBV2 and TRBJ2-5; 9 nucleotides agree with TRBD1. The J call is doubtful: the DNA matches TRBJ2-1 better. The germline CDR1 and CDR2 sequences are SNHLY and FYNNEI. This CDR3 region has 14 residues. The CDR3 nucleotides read TGTGCCAGCAGTGAGGGACAGGGTTTTTATGAGCAGTTCTTC. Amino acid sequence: CASSEGQGFYEQFF.

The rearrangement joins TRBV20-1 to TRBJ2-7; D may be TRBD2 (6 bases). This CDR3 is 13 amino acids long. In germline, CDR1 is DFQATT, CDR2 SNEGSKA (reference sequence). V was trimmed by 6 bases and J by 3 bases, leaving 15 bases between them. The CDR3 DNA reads TGCAGTGCCCAAACTAGCCCGAGCTACGAGCAGTACTTC. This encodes CSAQTSPSYEQYF.

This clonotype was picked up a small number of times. The DNA for the CDR3 is TGTGCCAGCAGTGAAGCACTAGCGGCAAGCTACGAGCAGTACTTC. This encodes CASSEALAASYEQYF. The rearrangement uses TRBV6-1 and TRBJ2-7, with 8 bases fitting TRBD2. The CDR3 covers 15 residues. Looked up from germline, CDR1 is MNHNS and CDR2 is SASEGT. The junction had 4 bases not matched to a gene; V was cut back by 0 bases and J by 3 bases.

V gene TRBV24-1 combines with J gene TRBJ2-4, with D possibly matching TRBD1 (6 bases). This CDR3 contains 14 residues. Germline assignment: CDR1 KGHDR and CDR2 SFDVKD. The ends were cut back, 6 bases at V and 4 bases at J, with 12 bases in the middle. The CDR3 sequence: CATSMTGGKNIQYF. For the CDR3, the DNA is TGTGCCACCAGTATGACAGGCGGAAAAAACATTCAGTACTTC.

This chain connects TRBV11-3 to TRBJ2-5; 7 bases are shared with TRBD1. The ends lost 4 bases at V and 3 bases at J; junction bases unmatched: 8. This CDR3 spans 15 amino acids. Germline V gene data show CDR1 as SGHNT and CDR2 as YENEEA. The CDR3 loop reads CASSSGQMGKETQYF. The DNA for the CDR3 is TGTGCCAGCAGCTCGGGACAGATGGGGAAAGAGACCCAGTACTTC.

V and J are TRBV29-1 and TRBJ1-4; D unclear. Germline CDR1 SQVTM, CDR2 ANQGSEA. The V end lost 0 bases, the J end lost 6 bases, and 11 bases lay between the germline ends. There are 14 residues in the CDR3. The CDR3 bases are TGCAGCGTTGAAGAATCGGGGAATTATGAAAAACTGTTTTTT. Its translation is CSVEESGNYEKLFF.

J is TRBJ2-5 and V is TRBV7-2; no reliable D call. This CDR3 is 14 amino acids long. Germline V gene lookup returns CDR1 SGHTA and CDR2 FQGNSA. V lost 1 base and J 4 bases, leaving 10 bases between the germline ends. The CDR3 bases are TGTGCCAGCAGCTTAGGGATTGACGGAGAGACCCAGTACTTC. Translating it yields CASSLGIDGETQYF.

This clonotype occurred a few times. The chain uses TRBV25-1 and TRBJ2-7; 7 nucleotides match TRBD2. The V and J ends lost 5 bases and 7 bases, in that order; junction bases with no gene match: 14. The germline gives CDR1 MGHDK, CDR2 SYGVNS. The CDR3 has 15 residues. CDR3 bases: TGTGCCAGCAGTCCCCTGGGCGGGAGCCATGGAGAGCAGTACTTC. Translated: CASSPLGGSHGEQYF.

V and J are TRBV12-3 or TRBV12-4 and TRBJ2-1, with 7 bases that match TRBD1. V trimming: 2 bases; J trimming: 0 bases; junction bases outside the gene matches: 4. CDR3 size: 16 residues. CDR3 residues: CASSLTGAGSYNEQFF. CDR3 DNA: TGTGCCAGCAGTTTAACAGGGGCGGGCTCCTACAATGAGCAGTTCTTC.

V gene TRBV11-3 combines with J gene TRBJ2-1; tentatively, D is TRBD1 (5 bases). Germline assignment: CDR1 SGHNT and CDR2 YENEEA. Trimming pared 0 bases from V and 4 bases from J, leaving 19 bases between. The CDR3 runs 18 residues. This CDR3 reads CASSLEGLGPSKYNEQFF. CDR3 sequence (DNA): TGTGCCAGCAGCTTAGAGGGGCTCGGACCTTCGAAATACAATGAGCAGTTCTTC.

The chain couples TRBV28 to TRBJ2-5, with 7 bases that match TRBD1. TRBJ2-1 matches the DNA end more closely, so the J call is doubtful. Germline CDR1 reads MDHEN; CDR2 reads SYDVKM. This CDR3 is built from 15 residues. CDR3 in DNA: TGTGCCAGCAGACGATCCCTGACAGGGACCCATGAGCAGTTCTTC. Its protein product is CASRRSLTGTHEQFF.

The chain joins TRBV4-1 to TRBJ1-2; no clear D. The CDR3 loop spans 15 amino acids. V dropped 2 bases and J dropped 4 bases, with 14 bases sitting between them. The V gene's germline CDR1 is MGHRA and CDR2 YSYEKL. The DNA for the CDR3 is TGCGCCAGCAGCCAACTCATATCTACTAGCTATGGCTACACCTTC. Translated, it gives CASSQLISTSYGYTF.

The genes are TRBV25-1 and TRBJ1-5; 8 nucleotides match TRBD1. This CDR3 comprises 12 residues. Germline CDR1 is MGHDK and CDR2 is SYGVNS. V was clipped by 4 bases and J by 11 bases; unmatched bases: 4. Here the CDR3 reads CASSGGTGAQHF. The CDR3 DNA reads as TGTGCCAGCAGTGGAGGGACAGGAGCCCAGCATTTT.